These T cell receptor beta chains were read from a single sample in a study of cytomegalovirus exposure and HLA in healthy donors. The method was immunoSEQ multiplex PCR; TCRdb's version includes in-frame clones alone and lacks a portion of them. The data contain around 140,000 clones, over 75% of them singletons. Sequencing input: PBMCs. The receptors come from a man aged 50 to 60 in good health and CMV-seronegative. Both conserved end residues are part of each CDR3. A D gene is named only where the DNA matches it firmly. Clone size, where shown, is once, few, many, or a class for clones that have expanded.

D gene | J gene | clone size | V gene | CDR3 DNA | CDR3 protein
NA | TRBJ1-5 | NA | TRBV27 | TGTGCCAGCAGTTTCAGACAGATGAATCAGCCCCAGCATTTT | CASSFRQMNQPQHF
NA | TRBJ2-7 | NA | TRBV11-3 | TGTGCCAGCAGCTTAGGGCGCTATTTGTCTAGCGTTCCCTACGAGCAGTACTTC | CASSLGRYLSSVPYEQYF
TRBD1 | TRBJ2-3 | NA | TRBV30 | TGTGCCTGGAGCTCTGGGACAGCCACAGATACGCAGTATTTT | CAWSSGTATDTQYF
NA | TRBJ2-1 | NA | TRBV13 | TGTGCCAGCAATCTGAGAGGGTTTCCCACTGAGCAGTTCTTC | CASNLRGFPTEQFF
TRBD1 | TRBJ1-3 | NA | TRBV6-5 | TGTGCCAGCAGTCGACAGGGTTTCGGAAACACCATATATTTT | CASSRQGFGNTIYF
NA | TRBJ1-2 | few | TRBV5-6 | TGTGCCAGCAGCCCGCGTCCAGGAAATTCCTATGGCTACACCTTC | CASSPRPGNSYGYTF
TRBD1 | TRBJ1-1 | NA | TRBV15 | TGTGCCACCAGCAGAACCGGGACAGCCACTGAAGCTTTCTTT | CATSRTGTATEAFF
TRBD1 | TRBJ2-4 | NA | TRBV28 | TGTGCCAGCAGTGAGGGACAGTTCCTAGCCAAAAACATTCAGTACTTC | CASSEGQFLAKNIQYF
NA | TRBJ2-7 | NA | TRBV9 | TGTGCCAGCAGCGTACGGACACTATCCGAGCAGTACTTC | CASSVRTLSEQYF
TRBD1 | TRBJ2-7 | NA | TRBV15 | TGTGCCACCAGCAGAGCCGGACCGGGACAGGGATCCAACGAGCAGTACTTC | CATSRAGPGQGSNEQYF
TRBD1 | TRBJ1-2 | NA | TRBV5-1 | TGCGCCAGCAGCGGAGCCGACAGGGGAAACTATGGCTACACCTTC | CASSGADRGNYGYTF
TRBD1 | TRBJ1-1 | NA | TRBV6-4 | TGTGCCAGCAGAGGGACAGGGGAGAACACTGAAGCTTTCTTT | CASRGTGENTEAFF
TRBD2 | TRBJ2-5 | NA | TRBV5-1 | TGCGCCAGCAGCTTGGCCGTTGGGTTTGCGGGGGGTGAGGAGGAGACCCAGTACTTC | CASSLAVGFAGGEEETQYF
TRBD2 | TRBJ2-3 | NA | TRBV29-1 | TGCAGCGTTGGTTACAGCGGGGGGGCAACAGATACGCAGTATTTT | CSVGYSGGATDTQYF
TRBD2 | TRBJ2-1 | NA | TRBV5-1 | TGCGCCAGCAGCGAACTAGCGGGAAATTACAATGAGCAGTTCTTC | CASSELAGNYNEQFF
NA | TRBJ2-6 | few | TRBV5-8 | TGTGCCAGCAGCTTGGCCCTCGGCTCTGGGGCCAACGTCCTGACTTTC | CASSLALGSGANVLTF
TRBD1 | TRBJ1-1 | NA | TRBV5-1 | TGCGCCAGCAGCGCGTGGGACAGGGGATCCACTGAAGCTTTCTTT | CASSAWDRGSTEAFF
NA | TRBJ1-5 | NA | TRBV19 | TGTGCCAGTAGTATACAGGGGACCGTCGTGAATCAGCCCCAGCATTTT | CASSIQGTVVNQPQHF
NA | TRBJ2-7 | NA | TRBV5-1 | TGCGCCAGCAGCTTGGACCCGGGATTTGCCTCGAACGAGTGGTACTTC | CASSLDPGFASNEWYF
TRBD1 | TRBJ2-2 | once | TRBV6-5 | TGTGCCAGCAGAAAGGGACAGGCGAACACCGGGGAGCTGTTTTTT | CASRKGQANTGELFF
TRBD1 | TRBJ2-7 | few | TRBV13 | TGTGCCAGCAGCTTGGCAGGGGGAGTCTACGAGCAGTACTTC | CASSLAGGVYEQYF
TRBD1 | TRBJ2-2 | NA | TRBV7-7 | TGTGCCAGCTCGACAGACAGGGTTTCCGGGGAGCTGTTTTTT | CASSTDRVSGELFF
NA | TRBJ1-1 | NA | TRBV7-9 | TGTGCCAGCAGCCAGAACCCCAGGGCAACTGAAGCTTTCTTT | CASSQNPRATEAFF
TRBD1 | TRBJ1-1 | NA | TRBV28 | TGTGCCAGCAGTTTATGGGGACAGGGGAAGAACACTGAAGCTTTCTTT | CASSLWGQGKNTEAFF
NA | TRBJ1-1 | few | TRBV19 | TGTGCCAGTGGTTCGGGTCTAGTCACTGAAGCTTTCTTT | CASGSGLVTEAFF
TRBD1 | TRBJ1-1 | NA | TRBV11-2 | TGTGCCAGCAGCCCTCGGACAGGGACCACTGAAGCTTTCTTT | CASSPRTGTTEAFF
TRBD2 | TRBJ2-3 | NA | TRBV2 | TGTGCCAGCAGTGAAGCGCTTCTAGGACTAGCGGGAACGCGCTTAGATACGCAGTATTTT | CASSEALLGLAGTRLDTQYF
TRBD1 | TRBJ1-2 | once | TRBV5-4 | TGTGCCAGCAGTTACCGACAGGGAAACTATGGCTACACCTTC | CASSYRQGNYGYTF
TRBD2 | TRBJ2-3 | NA | TRBV2 | TGTGCCAGCGCTAGACTAGCGGGAGGCACAGATACGCAGTATTTT | CASARLAGGTDTQYF
TRBD2 | TRBJ2-5 | NA | TRBV7-2 | TGTGCCAGCAGCTCGCCTACCTTAGCGGGGGGTCTACAAGAGACCCAGTACTTC | CASSSPTLAGGLQETQYF
NA | TRBJ2-1 | NA | TRBV27 | TGTGCCAGCAGTTTTGGAGTCTTCGTCAATGAGCAGTTCTTC | CASSFGVFVNEQFF
NA | TRBJ2-1 | NA | TRBV5-1 | TGCGCCAGCAGCGCAGGGGGAGGCAATGAGCAGTTCTTC | CASSAGGGNEQFF
NA | TRBJ2-7 | NA | TRBV6-1 | TGTGCCAGCAGTGAACGCAGGGGTTACGAGCAGTACTTC | CASSERRGYEQYF
NA | TRBJ2-1 | NA | TRBV28 | TGTGCCAGCAGTAGGCCTAGCGACTACAATGAGCAGTTCTTC | CASSRPSDYNEQFF
NA | TRBJ2-7 | NA | TRBV5-1 | TGCGCCAGCAGTCCCACGTCGGTCTCCTACGAGCAGTACTTC | CASSPTSVSYEQYF
NA | TRBJ2-5 | once | TRBV28 | TGTGCCAGCAGTTCCCTAGTGAAAGGAATTAGCTCAGAGACCCAGTACTTC | CASSSLVKGISSETQYF
TRBD1 | TRBJ1-1 | NA | TRBV5-1 | TGCGCCAGCAGCGTGGGACAGGAGAACACTGAAGCTTTCTTT | CASSVGQENTEAFF
TRBD1 | TRBJ1-3 | NA | TRBV4-2 | TGTGCCAGCAGCCCCCCAGGGGGCCTGGTGGCGGGAAACACCATATATTTT | CASSPPGGLVAGNTIYF
NA | TRBJ1-1 | NA | TRBV14 | TGTGCCAGCAGCCAAGGCCCCGAAAAAGCCCCGAACACTGAAGCTTTCTTT | CASSQGPEKAPNTEAFF
TRBD2 | TRBJ2-1 | few | TRBV5-1 | TGCGCCAGCAGCCCGCCCTCTATAGCGGGAGTTCACGGCTCCTACAATGAGCAGTTCTTC | CASSPPSIAGVHGSYNEQFF
NA | TRBJ1-1 | NA | TRBV9 | TGTGCCAGCAGCGTAGGGCCTCTCCCCACTGAAGCTTTCTTT | CASSVGPLPTEAFF
TRBD2 | TRBJ2-3 | NA | TRBV9 | TGTGCCAGCAGCGTAGCAGGGATAGCGGGGGGCCTCCCCACAGATACGCAGTATTTT | CASSVAGIAGGLPTDTQYF
NA | TRBJ2-7 | once | TRBV5-1 | TGCGCCAGCAGCTTGGAAGGGGTCAGAGACGAGCAGTACTTC | CASSLEGVRDEQYF
NA | TRBJ2-2 | NA | TRBV4-1 | TGCGCCAGCAGCCAAGATTGGGGCCGGACGAACACCGGGGAGCTGTTTTTT | CASSQDWGRTNTGELFF
NA | TRBJ2-2 | NA | TRBV5-1 | TGCGCCAGCAGCTTGGAAGGGGCGAACACCGGGGAGCTGTTTTTT | CASSLEGANTGELFF
TRBD2 | TRBJ2-1 | NA | TRBV11-2 | TGTGCCAGCAGCTTAGTTAGCGGGAGAAATGAGCAGTTCTTC | CASSLVSGRNEQFF
TRBD1 | TRBJ2-2 | NA | TRBV15 | TGTGCCACCAGCAGACCACAGGGGGCCCGGACCGGGGAGCTGTTTTTT | CATSRPQGARTGELFF
TRBD1 | TRBJ2-4 | NA | TRBV27 | TGTGCCAGCAGTCCCGGGACAGGGGGGAACATTCAGTACTTC | CASSPGTGGNIQYF
NA | TRBJ1-1 | NA | TRBV7-3 | TGTGCCAGCAGCTCGGAGGGACTGCTGAACACTGAAGCTTTCTTT | CASSSEGLLNTEAFF
NA | TRBJ1-1 | NA | TRBV6-5 | TGTGCCAGCAGCCTAACGAGGGAGGGGGGCCCCGGGGCCTTT | CASSLTREGGPGAF
TRBD2 | TRBJ2-1 | NA | TRBV28 | TGTGCCAGCAGTCCTCCCGGGACTAGTCCGACCAATGAGCAGTTCTTC | CASSPPGTSPTNEQFF
NA | TRBJ2-5 | NA | TRBV5-4 | TGTGCCAGCAGCCCGGGACAAAACCAAGAGACCCAGTACTTC | CASSPGQNQETQYF
NA | TRBJ2-3 | NA | TRBV7-9 | TGTGCCAGCAGCTTAAACCGGGGGGCCTTGGAGACGCAGTATTTT | CASSLNRGALETQYF
NA | TRBJ1-6 | NA | TRBV5-1 | TGCGCCAGCAGCTTGGGAGAAAAGGGGCTATTAGTTAATTCACCCCTCCACTTT | CASSLGEKGLLVNSPLHF